This TCR beta chain was profiled in a study of T cell changes during pregnancy in multiple sclerosis. The table came from immunoSEQ multiplex PCR; TCRdb's copy has only in-frame clones and leaves some out. The sample carries approximately 50,000 clones, approximately 90% recorded once. From germline, CDR1 is SQVTM and CDR2 ANQGSEA. J was trimmed by 4 bases and V by 5 bases; bases with no gene match: 9. There are 15 residues in the CDR3. This clone was observed a single time. The receptor comes from a female donor with multiple sclerosis, enrolled in a pregnancy study. The V and J genes are TRBV29-1 and TRBJ2-3; 10 bases map to TRBD2. Material: CD4+ T cells from peripheral blood mononuclear cells, obtained after pregnancy. CDR3 nucleotides: TGCAGCGTTACGTTCCTAGCGGGAGTGGCAGATACGCAGTATTTT. This gives the protein CSVTFLAGVADTQYF.